A selection of T cell receptor beta chains follows, all from one sample in a study of shared T cell receptors in the human thymus. The assay was immunoSEQ multiplex PCR, and TCRdb's table has in-frame clones only and misses some. Among over 350,000 clones listed, 95% were seen once. Specimen: thymocytes. These receptor sequences come from a human donor. Each CDR3 is given without its conserved first and last residue.

V gene: TRBV11-1; CDR3 protein: ASRGNNEQF
V gene: TRBV4-2; CDR3 protein: ASSPQLPADRYNLQRY
V gene: TRBV5-1; CDR3 protein: ASSLRNGRSLKAYEQY
V gene: TRBV4-2; CDR3 protein: ASSHRGRAGETQY
V gene: TRBV5-6; CDR3 protein: ASRERTSGTYNEQF
V gene: TRBV10-3; CDR3 protein: AIIRRLSPGNTIY
V gene: TRBV28; CDR3 protein: ASSLKQGYGTGELF
V gene: TRBV7-7; CDR3 protein: ASSSRMTSGRANEQF
V gene: TRBV6-6; CDR3 protein: ASSSPGRESYEQY
V gene: TRBV29-1; CDR3 protein: SVVAGGGNEQF
V gene: TRBV28; CDR3 protein: ASSHWDSNQPQH